These T cell receptor beta chains were read from a single sample in a study of shared clonotypes between healthy human individuals. Generated by immunoSEQ multiplex PCR, the TCRdb table keeps only in-frame clones and is missing some. The table shows approximately 720,000 clones, with about 78% occurring only once. The sample comprised memory CD4+ T cells sorted from blood. These receptors came from a woman aged 25-40 years in good health. The CDR3 runs from the conserved cysteine through the conserved F or W. A D gene is named only where the DNA matches it firmly. Not every row has a clone size; where given, it reads once, few, many or a size class.

.	TRBV9	TRBJ2-7	.	CASSVGGSAEYEQYF	TGTGCCAGCAGCGTAGGAGGCTCAGCAGAGTACGAGCAGTACTTC
.	TRBV28	TRBJ1-2	TRBD1	CASSSKRQGAYGYTF	TGTGCCAGCAGTTCGAAAAGACAGGGCGCCTATGGCTACACCTTC
.	TRBV29-1	TRBJ2-1	.	CSVEDGALAGNEQFF	TGCAGCGTTGAAGATGGGGCCCTGGCTGGGAATGAGCAGTTCTTC
.	TRBV14	TRBJ2-7	.	CASSQLYGEAFSYEQYF	TGTGCCAGCAGCCAATTATACGGGGAGGCGTTCTCCTACGAGCAGTACTTC
.	TRBV6-5	TRBJ2-7	.	CASSPPRTREQYF	TGTGCCAGCAGTCCCCCCAGGACGCGCGAGCAGTACTTC
.	TRBV14	TRBJ1-2	TRBD1	CASSPQGAAGYTF	TGTGCCAGCAGCCCTCAGGGGGCTGCTGGCTACACCTTC
.	TRBV6-6	TRBJ2-3	.	CASSYDTDTQYF	TGTGCCAGCAGTTACGACACAGATACGCAGTATTTT
few	TRBV5-1	TRBJ2-7	.	CASSLVVGAKYEQYF	TGCGCCAGCAGCTTGGTAGTGGGGGCCAAATACGAGCAGTACTTC
many	TRBV5-6	TRBJ2-7	TRBD2	CASSRRTSGRYEQYF	TGTGCCAGCAGCCGACGGACTAGCGGGCGCTACGAGCAGTACTTC
.	TRBV10-2	TRBJ2-7	TRBD2	CASSEKLAGRYEQYF	TGCGCCAGCAGTGAAAAACTAGCGGGACGCTACGAGCAGTACTTC
.	TRBV15	TRBJ1-5	.	CATSSRKGTGENQPQHF	TGTGCCACCAGCAGTCGGAAGGGTACGGGGGAAAACCAGCCCCAGCATTTT
few	TRBV29-1	TRBJ2-5	.	CSVVRHRTKETQYF	TGCAGCGTTGTCAGACACCGTACGAAAGAGACCCAGTACTTC
.	TRBV14	TRBJ1-2	TRBD1	CASSQAGTGDGYTF	TGTGCCAGCAGCCAAGCCGGGACAGGGGATGGCTACACCTTC
.	TRBV19	TRBJ1-5	.	CASSKTRSTQHF	TGTGCCAGTAGTAAGACACGTTCAACCCAGCATTTT